This entry is about one T cell receptor (beta chain). The antigen remains undetermined. The data stem from a study of CD8 T cells in Susac syndrome. Points from the study as a whole: CD8+ clonal expansion in Susac was maximal in TEMRA cells and in active patients.

Random hexamers were used to reverse transcribe about 0.5 to 1 ug of RNA. MiXCR, applied by TCRdb to the immunoSEQ multiplex PCR reads, yields one record per CDR3 protein. This sample has about 190,000 distinct CDR3 sequences; about 95% occur once, and the top ten carry approximately 0.15%. This CDR3 is built from 16 residues. The ends were cut back, 1 base at V and 5 bases at J, with 15 bases in the middle. The TCR sequence derives from a human donor with Susac syndrome. Sequencing was performed on CD8+ T cells from PBMCs. The chain joins TRBV12-3 or TRBV12-4 to TRBJ2-1; perhaps TRBD2 as D (6 bases). CDR3 loop: CASSLDSGAKNNEQFF. CDR3 coding DNA: TGTGCCAGCAGTTTAGATAGCGGAGCAAAGAACAATGAGCAGTTCTTC.